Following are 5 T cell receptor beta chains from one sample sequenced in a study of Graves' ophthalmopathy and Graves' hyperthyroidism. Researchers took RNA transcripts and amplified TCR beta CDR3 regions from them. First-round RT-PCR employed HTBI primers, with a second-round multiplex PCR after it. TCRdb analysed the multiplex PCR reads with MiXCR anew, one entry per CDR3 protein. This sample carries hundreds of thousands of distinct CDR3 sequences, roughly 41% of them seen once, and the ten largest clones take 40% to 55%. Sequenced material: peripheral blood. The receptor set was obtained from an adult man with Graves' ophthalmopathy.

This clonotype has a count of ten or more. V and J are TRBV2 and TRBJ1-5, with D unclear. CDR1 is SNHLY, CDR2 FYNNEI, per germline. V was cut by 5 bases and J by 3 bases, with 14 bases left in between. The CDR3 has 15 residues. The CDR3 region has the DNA TGTGCCAGCAGTCTTCAAGTGGGGTTCAATCAGCCCCAGCATTTT. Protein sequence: CASSLQVGFNQPQHF.

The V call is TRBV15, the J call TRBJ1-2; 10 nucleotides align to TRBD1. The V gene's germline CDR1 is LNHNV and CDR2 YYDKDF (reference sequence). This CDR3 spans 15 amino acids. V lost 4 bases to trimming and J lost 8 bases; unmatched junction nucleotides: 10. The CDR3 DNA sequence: TGTGCCACCAGCATAGCCTCGGGGACAGGGGACGGCTACACCTTC. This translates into CATSIASGTGDGYTF.

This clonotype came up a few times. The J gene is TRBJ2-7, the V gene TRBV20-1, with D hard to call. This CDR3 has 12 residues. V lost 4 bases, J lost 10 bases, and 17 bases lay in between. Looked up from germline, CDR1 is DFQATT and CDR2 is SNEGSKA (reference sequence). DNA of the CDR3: TGCAGTGCTAAAGGGCCCGGATGGAATCAGTACTTC. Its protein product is CSAKGPGWNQYF.

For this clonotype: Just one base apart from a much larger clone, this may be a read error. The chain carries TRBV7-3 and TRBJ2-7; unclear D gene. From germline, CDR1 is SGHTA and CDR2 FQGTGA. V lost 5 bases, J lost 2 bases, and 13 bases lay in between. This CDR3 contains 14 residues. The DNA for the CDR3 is TGTGCCAGCAGCGACCGGACCAAAGCCTACGAGCAGTACTTC. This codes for CASSDRTKAYEQYF.

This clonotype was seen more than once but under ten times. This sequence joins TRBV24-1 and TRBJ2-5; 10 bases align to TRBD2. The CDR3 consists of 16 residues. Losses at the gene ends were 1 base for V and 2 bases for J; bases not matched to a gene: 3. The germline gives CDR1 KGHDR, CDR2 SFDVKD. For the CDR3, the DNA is TGTGCCACCAGTGATTTCCCGACTAGCGGGCAAGAGACCCAGTACTTC. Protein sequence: CATSDFPTSGQETQYF.